This is a list of T cell receptor beta chains from one sample in a study of T cells in Graves' hyperthyroidism and ophthalmopathy. TCRdb called the multiplex PCR reads again in MiXCR, with one record for every CDR3 protein. This table has over 150,000 distinct CDR3 sequences, 17% appearing once. Sequences were obtained from blood. The receptor set was obtained from a woman between 50 and 59 years old with Graves' hyperthyroidism. CDR3s include the opening cysteine and the closing phenylalanine or tryptophan. A D gene is named only where the DNA matches it firmly. Clone size appears in some rows only: once, few, many, or a class for an expanded clone.

TRBV5-5,many,TRBJ2-5,-,TGTGCCAGCAGCTTGGATTGGGGGGGGCGTCAAGAGACCCAGTACTTC,CASSLDWGGRQETQYF
TRBV7-9,many,TRBJ1-4,TRBD1,TGTGCCAGCAGCTTAGGGTGGGGGACAGGCCACCTACTCGATGAAAAACTGTTTTTT,CASSLGWGTGHLLDEKLFF
TRBV7-2,-,TRBJ1-5,-,TGTGCCAGCAGCTTACCCGGGGGTGGCCAGCCCCAGCATTTT,CASSLPGGGQPQHF
TRBV7-2,-,TRBJ1-2,-,TGTGCCAGCAGCCCCACAGGAGGAAGAATAAGCTACACCTTC,CASSPTGGRISYTF
TRBV11-2,many,TRBJ2-3,-,TGTGCCAGCAGCTTAGCGGGGTTCTACACAGATACGCAGTATTTT,CASSLAGFYTDTQYF
TRBV5-1,-,TRBJ2-1,TRBD2,TGCGCCAGCCGCTCCCTCCAAGGACTAGCGGGAATGGAGCAGTTCTTC,CASRSLQGLAGMEQFF
TRBV20-1,once,TRBJ2-3,TRBD2,TGCAGTGCTTCAAGACTAGCGGGGGGCACAGATACGCAGTATTTT,CSASRLAGGTDTQYF
TRBV7-9,many,TRBJ1-1,-,TGTGCCAGCAGCTTAGGGACAGCTGAAGCTTTCTTT,CASSLGTAEAFF
TRBV19,-,TRBJ2-1,TRBD1,TGTGCCAGCACGGCGGGACAGGGGGCGAGGTACAATGAGCAGTTCTTC,CASTAGQGARYNEQFF
TRBV4-2,-,TRBJ1-1,-,TGTGCCAGCAGCCAAGAAGCACTCGGGAGCACTGAAGCTTTCTTT,CASSQEALGSTEAFF
TRBV12-3/TRBV12-4,many,TRBJ1-2,-,TGTGCCAGCGCACTCGGGCGGCCCTATGGCTACACCTTC,CASALGRPYGYTF
TRBV29-1,many,TRBJ2-3,-,TGCAGCGTTGTTGGGGGACCCAACCTATCCACAGATACGCAGTATTTT,CSVVGGPNLSTDTQYF
TRBV2,-,TRBJ2-1,-,TGTGCCAGCAGCCCAGACCCGGGTGGGCAGTTCTTC,CASSPDPGGQFF
TRBV27,-,TRBJ2-7,TRBD1,TGTGCCAGCAGTACCCAGACAGGGGGACCTTACGAGCAGTACTTC,CASSTQTGGPYEQYF
TRBV15,many,TRBJ2-2,-,TGTGCCACCAGCATTTCGGACAGACACGGGGAGCTGTTTTTT,CATSISDRHGELFF
TRBV4-1,-,TRBJ2-3,-,TGCGCCAGCAGCCAAGAAAAAAGGATGACAGATACGCAGTATTTT,CASSQEKRMTDTQYF
TRBV25-1,many,TRBJ1-4,-,TGTGCCAGCAGACCACATAGAATGGGGGAAAAACTGTTTTTT,CASRPHRMGEKLFF
TRBV3-1,many,TRBJ2-1,TRBD2,TGTGCCAGCAGCCAAGAGTACGGGGGGAGCTCCTACAATGAGCAGTTCTTC,CASSQEYGGSSYNEQFF
TRBV7-8,-,TRBJ2-4,-,TGTGCCAGCAGCGTCGGGGGAACGGGACAGTACTTC,CASSVGGTGQYF
TRBV20-1,many,TRBJ2-1,TRBD2,TGCAGTGCTAGAGACAAACTAGCGGGGGTCTACAATGAGCAGTTCTTC,CSARDKLAGVYNEQFF
TRBV11-2,many,TRBJ2-7,TRBD2,TGTGCCAGCAGCTCACGGGGCGGGAGAGGGTACGAGCAGTACTTC,CASSSRGGRGYEQYF
TRBV4-2,-,TRBJ1-1,TRBD1,TGTGCCAGCAGCACCCTAGGACAGGGGCCAACAGCGGACACTGAAGCTTTCTTT,CASSTLGQGPTADTEAFF
TRBV10-3,many,TRBJ2-3,-,TGTGCCATCAGCGGACAACAAATAACAGATACGCAGTATTTT,CAISGQQITDTQYF
TRBV12-3/TRBV12-4,once,TRBJ2-5,TRBD2,TGTGCCAGCAGATTCGGGGGGGCCGTGGGAGAGACCCAGTACTTC,CASRFGGAVGETQYF
TRBV6-9,-,TRBJ1-5,-,TGTGCCAGCAGTTACGGGGGGGGGGTTCAGCCCCAGCATTTT,CASSYGGGVQPQHF
TRBV28,many,TRBJ1-6,TRBD1,TGTGCCAGCAGTGACCTCGCGACAGGGAATTCACCCCTCCACTTT,CASSDLATGNSPLHF
TRBV7-2,many,TRBJ1-4,-,TGTGCCAGCACAAACAGCAAGAACGAAAAACTGTTTTTT,CASTNSKNEKLFF
TRBV10-3,-,TRBJ1-3,-,TGTGCCACAACAGGGAATGGAGAAAACACCATATATTTT,CATTGNGENTIYF
TRBV7-3,few,TRBJ1-3,-,TGTGCCAGCAGCTTACATGGGCCACCTGGAAACACCATATATTTT,CASSLHGPPGNTIYF
TRBV5-1,many,TRBJ1-5,-,TGCGCCAGCAGCTTTTATCCAGGGAGTAATCAGCCCCAGCATTTT,CASSFYPGSNQPQHF
TRBV5-4,-,TRBJ2-3,-,TGTGCCAGCAGCTTGGGTTCGGGGGCAGATACGCAGTATTTT,CASSLGSGADTQYF
TRBV11-2,many,TRBJ1-2,TRBD1,TGTGCCAGCAGCTCCGGGACAGGCAAATCCTCACGTGGCTACACCTTC,CASSSGTGKSSRGYTF
TRBV9,many,TRBJ2-7,TRBD1,TGTGCCAGCAGCCAGGGACAGGGGGCTCGCTACGAGCAGTACTTC,CASSQGQGARYEQYF
TRBV5-5,many,TRBJ2-1,TRBD1,TGTGCCAGCAGGACAGGGGAGACTCACAATGAGCAGTTCTTC,CASRTGETHNEQFF
TRBV9,many,TRBJ1-1,-,TGTGCCAGCAGCGTACGGACGAGTGAGGGTGAAGCTTTCTTT,CASSVRTSEGEAFF
TRBV7-9,many,TRBJ1-1,-,TGTGCCAGCAGCTCCCCGTATGGGCACACTGAAGCTTTCTTT,CASSSPYGHTEAFF
TRBV6-1,few,TRBJ1-1,-,TGTGCCAGCAGCTTTGCAACGGCCAACACTGAAGCTTTCTTT,CASSFATANTEAFF
TRBV5-5,-,TRBJ2-7,-,TGTGCCAGCAGCTCCTTACTGATTGACAGAAACTACGAGCAGTACTTC,CASSSLLIDRNYEQYF
TRBV20-1,many,TRBJ1-4,-,TGCAGTGCGAGACAGACAACTAATGAAAAACTGTTTTTT,CSARQTTNEKLFF
TRBV11-3,many,TRBJ1-1,-,TGTGCCAGCAGCTTACCGGGTATGAACACTGAAGCTTTCTTT,CASSLPGMNTEAFF
TRBV19,-,TRBJ1-3,TRBD1,TGTGCCAGTAGTATCCCGGGACAGGGACTCTCTGGAAACACCATATATTTT,CASSIPGQGLSGNTIYF
TRBV3-1,many,TRBJ2-7,-,TGTGCCAGCAGCCGAGGGACGGTGGCCTACGAGCAGTACTTC,CASSRGTVAYEQYF
TRBV7-2,many,TRBJ2-5,TRBD2,TGTGCCAGCAGCTTAGGGGGACTAGCGGGGGGACAAGAGACCCAGTACTTC,CASSLGGLAGGQETQYF
TRBV18,-,TRBJ2-2,TRBD2,TGTGCCAGCTCACCCCGTCCTAGCGGGGGGCGCCCCGGGGAGCTGTTTTTT,CASSPRPSGGRPGELFF
TRBV3-1,many,TRBJ1-2,-,TGTGCCAGCAGCCAAAACGGAGGGAGTCCTAACTATGGCTACACCTTC,CASSQNGGSPNYGYTF
TRBV6-1,many,TRBJ2-1,TRBD1,TGTGCCAGCAGGACCAGGGGGCCGAACAATGAGCAGTTCTTC,CASRTRGPNNEQFF
TRBV11-1,many,TRBJ2-7,-,TGTGCCAGCAGCTTATTGTCAGGGGTATCGTACGAGCAGTACTTC,CASSLLSGVSYEQYF
TRBV19,many,TRBJ2-2,-,TGTGCCAGTAGTGCCAGGGCATCCGGGTTCGGAAACACCGGGGAGCTGTTTTTT,CASSARASGFGNTGELFF
TRBV28,-,TRBJ2-5,TRBD2,TGTGCCAGCAGTCTAGCGGGAGGGAGGACGGAAGAGACCCAGTACTTC,CASSLAGGRTEETQYF
TRBV10-1,many,TRBJ1-1,-,TGCGCCAGCAGTGAGCACCCATACTATTCGGACACTGAAGCTTTCTTT,CASSEHPYYSDTEAFF
TRBV7-9,many,TRBJ1-2,-,TGTGCCAGCAGCACCCTCACAGGCGCGACTCCCTCTAACTATGGCTACACCTTC,CASSTLTGATPSNYGYTF
TRBV12-3/TRBV12-4,many,TRBJ1-5,-,TGTGCCAGCACCAAGCAAGGCAATCAGCCCCAGCATTTT,CASTKQGNQPQHF
TRBV5-6,-,TRBJ1-1,-,TGTGCCAGCAGCTTCGAGGGGCGTGAAGCTTTCTTT,CASSFEGREAFF
TRBV7-9,many,TRBJ1-6,-,TGTGCCAGCAACCCAGACAGAAGCTCCTATAATTCACCCCTCCACTTT,CASNPDRSSYNSPLHF
TRBV5-1,many,TRBJ1-1,-,TGCGCCAGCAGCTCGCAAGTGGGGGCGTTGAACACTGAAGCTTTCTTT,CASSSQVGALNTEAFF